This entry describes one T cell receptor (beta chain). This specimen belongs to a study of early T cells in non-severe SARS-CoV-2 infection. Germline CDR1 is MNHEY and CDR2 is SVGAGI. The CDR3 has 15 residues. The junction had 8 bases not matched to a gene; V was cut back by 6 bases and J by 4 bases. TCRdb analysed the 5' RACE reads with MiXCR anew, one entry per CDR3 protein. The sample includes roughly 100,000 distinct CDR3 sequences, approximately 13% of them seen just once. The sequence was obtained from an adult who was a healthcare worker with PCR-confirmed SARS-CoV-2 infection or an uninfected control (not recorded which). The chain combines TRBV6-5 with TRBJ2-3, with TRBD2 matching 9 bases. The source material was whole blood. The CDR3 reads CASRSAGGPADTQYF. The CDR3 nucleotides read TGTGCCAGCAGAAGTGCGGGGGGGCCCGCAGATACGCAGTATTTT.